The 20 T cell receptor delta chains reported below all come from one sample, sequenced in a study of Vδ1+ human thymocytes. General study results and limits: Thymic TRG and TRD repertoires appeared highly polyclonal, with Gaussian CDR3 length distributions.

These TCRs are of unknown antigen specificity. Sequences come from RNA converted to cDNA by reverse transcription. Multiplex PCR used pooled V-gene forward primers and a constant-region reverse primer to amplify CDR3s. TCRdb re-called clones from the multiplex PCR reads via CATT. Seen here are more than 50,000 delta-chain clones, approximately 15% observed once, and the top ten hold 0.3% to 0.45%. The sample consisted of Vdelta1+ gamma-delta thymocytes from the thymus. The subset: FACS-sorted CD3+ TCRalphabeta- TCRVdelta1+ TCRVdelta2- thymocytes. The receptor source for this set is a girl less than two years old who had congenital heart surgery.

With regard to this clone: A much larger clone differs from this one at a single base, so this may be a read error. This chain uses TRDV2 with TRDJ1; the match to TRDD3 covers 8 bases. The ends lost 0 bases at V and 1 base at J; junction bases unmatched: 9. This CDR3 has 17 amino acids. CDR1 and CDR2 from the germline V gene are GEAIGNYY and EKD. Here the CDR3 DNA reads TGTGCCTGTGACACCGTGGTGGGGGATTACGGCACCGATAAACTCATCTTT. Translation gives CACDTVVGDYGTDKLIF.

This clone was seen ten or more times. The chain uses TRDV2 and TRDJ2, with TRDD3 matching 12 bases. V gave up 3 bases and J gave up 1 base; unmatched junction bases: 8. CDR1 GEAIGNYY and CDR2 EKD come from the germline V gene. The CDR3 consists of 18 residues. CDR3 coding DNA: TGTGCCTGTGACGCTGGACTGGGGGATACTAATTTGACAGCACAACTCTTCTTT. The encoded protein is CACDAGLGDTNLTAQLFF.

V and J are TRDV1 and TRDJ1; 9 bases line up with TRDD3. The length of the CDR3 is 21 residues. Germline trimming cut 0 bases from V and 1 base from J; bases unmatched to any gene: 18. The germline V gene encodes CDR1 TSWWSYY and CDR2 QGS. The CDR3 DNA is TGTGCTCTTGGGGAACTCCCATCTTCCCTTCTGGGGGATTCTCTCACCGATAAACTCATCTTT. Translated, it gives CALGELPSSLLGDSLTDKLIF.

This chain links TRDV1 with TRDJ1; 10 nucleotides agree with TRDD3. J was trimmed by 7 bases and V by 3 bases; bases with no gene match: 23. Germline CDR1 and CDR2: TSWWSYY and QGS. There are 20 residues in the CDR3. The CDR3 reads CALGERFPRTGGSEGVKLIF. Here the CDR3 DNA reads TGTGCTCTTGGGGAGCGCTTCCCCCGTACTGGGGGATCAGAGGGCGTTAAACTCATCTTT.

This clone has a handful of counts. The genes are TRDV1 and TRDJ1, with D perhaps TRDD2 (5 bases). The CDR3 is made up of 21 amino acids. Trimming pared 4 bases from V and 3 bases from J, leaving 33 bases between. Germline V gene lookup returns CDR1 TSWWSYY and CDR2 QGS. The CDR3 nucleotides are TGTGCTCTTGGGGGGTATCCTATTCTGGCTCCTATTCCGGGTTATGCCGATAAACTCATCTTT. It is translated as CALGGYPILAPIPGYADKLIF.

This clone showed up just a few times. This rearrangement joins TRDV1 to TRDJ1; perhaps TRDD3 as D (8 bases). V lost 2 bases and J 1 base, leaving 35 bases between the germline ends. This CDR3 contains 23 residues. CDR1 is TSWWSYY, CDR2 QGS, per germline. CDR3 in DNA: TGTGCTCTTGGGGAAGGACAAAAAGGCCTTCCTCATCTACTGGGGGGCGGCACCGATAAACTCATCTTT. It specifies CALGEGQKGLPHLLGGGTDKLIF.

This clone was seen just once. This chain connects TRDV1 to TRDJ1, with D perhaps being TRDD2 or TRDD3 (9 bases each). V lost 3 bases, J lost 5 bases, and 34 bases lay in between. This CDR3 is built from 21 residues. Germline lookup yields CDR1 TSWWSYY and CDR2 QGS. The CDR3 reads CALGEFGLPTDWGTRLDKLIF. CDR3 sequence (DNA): TGTGCTCTTGGGGAGTTCGGCCTTCCTACGGACTGGGGGACCCGCCTGGATAAACTCATCTTT.

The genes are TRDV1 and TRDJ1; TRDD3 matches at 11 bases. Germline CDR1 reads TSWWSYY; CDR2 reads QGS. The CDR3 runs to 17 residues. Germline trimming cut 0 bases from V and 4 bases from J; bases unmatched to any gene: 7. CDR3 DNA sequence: TGTGCTCTTGGGGAACTAGGGACACTGGGGGATAGCGATAAACTCATCTTT. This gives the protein CALGELGTLGDSDKLIF.

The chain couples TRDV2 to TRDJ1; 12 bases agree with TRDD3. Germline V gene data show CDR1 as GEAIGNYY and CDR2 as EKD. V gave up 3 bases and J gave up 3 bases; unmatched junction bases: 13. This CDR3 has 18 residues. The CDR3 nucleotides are TGTGCCTGTGACGAACCCTGGGGGATACGCGAGGACGCCGATAAACTCATCTTT. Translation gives CACDEPWGIREDADKLIF.

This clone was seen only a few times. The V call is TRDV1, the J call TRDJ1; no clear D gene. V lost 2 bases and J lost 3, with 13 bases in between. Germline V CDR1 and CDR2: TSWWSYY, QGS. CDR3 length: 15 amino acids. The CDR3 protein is CALGEAQTWADKLIF. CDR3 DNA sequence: TGTGCTCTTGGGGAAGCGCAGACTTGGGCCGATAAACTCATCTTT.

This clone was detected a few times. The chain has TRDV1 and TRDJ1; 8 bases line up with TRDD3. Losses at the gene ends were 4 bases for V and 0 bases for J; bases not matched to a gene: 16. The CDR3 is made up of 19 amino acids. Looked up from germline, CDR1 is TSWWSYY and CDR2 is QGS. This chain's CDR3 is CALGATKITGGSDTDKLIF. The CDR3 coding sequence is TGTGCTCTTGGGGCAACCAAGATCACTGGGGGCTCCGACACCGATAAACTCATCTTT.

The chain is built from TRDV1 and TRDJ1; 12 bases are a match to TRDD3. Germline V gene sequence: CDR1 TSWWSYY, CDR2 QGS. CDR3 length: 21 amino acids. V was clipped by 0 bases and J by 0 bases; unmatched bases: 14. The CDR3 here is CALGELSVLGDTNFYTDKLIF. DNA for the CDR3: TGTGCTCTTGGGGAACTTTCCGTACTGGGGGATACTAATTTTTACACCGATAAACTCATCTTT.

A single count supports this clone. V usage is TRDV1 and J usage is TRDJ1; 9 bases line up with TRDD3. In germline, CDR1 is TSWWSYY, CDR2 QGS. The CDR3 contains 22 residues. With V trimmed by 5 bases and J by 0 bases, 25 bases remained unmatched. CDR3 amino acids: CALGKRSNTPWGITKNTDKLIF. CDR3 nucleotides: TGTGCTCTTGGGAAGCGGAGTAATACGCCCTGGGGGATCACCAAAAACACCGATAAACTCATCTTT.

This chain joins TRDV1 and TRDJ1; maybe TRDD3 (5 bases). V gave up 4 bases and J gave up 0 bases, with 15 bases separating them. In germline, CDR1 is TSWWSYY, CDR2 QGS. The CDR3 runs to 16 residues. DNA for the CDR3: TGTGCTCTTGGGGTAATACGCAGCCAGTACACCGATAAACTCATCTTT. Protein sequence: CALGVIRSQYTDKLIF.

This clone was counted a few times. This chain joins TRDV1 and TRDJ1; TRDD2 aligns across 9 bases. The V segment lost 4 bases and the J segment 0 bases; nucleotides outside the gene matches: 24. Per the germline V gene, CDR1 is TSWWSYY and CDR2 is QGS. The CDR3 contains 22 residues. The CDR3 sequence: CALGVFLPTGGYLLNYTDKLIF. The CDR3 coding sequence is TGTGCTCTTGGGGTTTTCCTTCCTACTGGTGGATACCTCCTAAATTACACCGATAAACTCATCTTT.

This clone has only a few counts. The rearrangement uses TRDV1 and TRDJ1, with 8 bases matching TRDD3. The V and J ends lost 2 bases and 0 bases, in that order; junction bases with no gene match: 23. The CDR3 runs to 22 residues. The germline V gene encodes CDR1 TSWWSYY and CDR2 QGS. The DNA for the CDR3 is TGTGCTCTTGGGGAATTTTGTCCTACGGTTGCTGGGGGAGGTCGGTACACCGATAAACTCATCTTT. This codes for CALGEFCPTVAGGGRYTDKLIF.

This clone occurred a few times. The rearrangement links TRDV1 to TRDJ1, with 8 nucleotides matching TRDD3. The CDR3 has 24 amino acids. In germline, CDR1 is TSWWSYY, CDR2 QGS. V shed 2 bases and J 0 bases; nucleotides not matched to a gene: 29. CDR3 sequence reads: CALGERGGVDLPTSLLGDTDKLIF. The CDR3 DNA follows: TGTGCTCTTGGGGAAAGAGGAGGAGTTGACCTACCTACGAGCCTACTGGGGGACACCGATAAACTCATCTTT.

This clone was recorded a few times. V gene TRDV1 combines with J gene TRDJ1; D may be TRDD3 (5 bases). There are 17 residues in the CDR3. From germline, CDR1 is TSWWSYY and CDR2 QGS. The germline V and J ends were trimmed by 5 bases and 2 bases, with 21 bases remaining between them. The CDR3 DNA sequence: TGTGCTCTTGGGAAGCCATCGTTGGATATTCAGACCGATAAACTCATCTTT. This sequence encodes CALGKPSLDIQTDKLIF.

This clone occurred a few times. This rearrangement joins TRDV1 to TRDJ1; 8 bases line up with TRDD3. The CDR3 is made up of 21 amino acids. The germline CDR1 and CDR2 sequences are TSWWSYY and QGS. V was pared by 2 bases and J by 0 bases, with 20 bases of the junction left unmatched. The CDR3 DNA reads TGTGCTCTTGGGGAAAGGGCATCCTACGTGACTGGGGGGGGAAACACCGATAAACTCATCTTT. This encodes CALGERASYVTGGGNTDKLIF.

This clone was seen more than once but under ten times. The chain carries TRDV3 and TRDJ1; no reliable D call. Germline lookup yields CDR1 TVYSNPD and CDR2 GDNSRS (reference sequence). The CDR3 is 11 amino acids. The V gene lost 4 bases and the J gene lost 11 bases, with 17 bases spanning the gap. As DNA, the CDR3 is TGTGCCTGCGTCGGGGTCGTATATCTCATCTTT. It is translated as CACVGVVYLIF.